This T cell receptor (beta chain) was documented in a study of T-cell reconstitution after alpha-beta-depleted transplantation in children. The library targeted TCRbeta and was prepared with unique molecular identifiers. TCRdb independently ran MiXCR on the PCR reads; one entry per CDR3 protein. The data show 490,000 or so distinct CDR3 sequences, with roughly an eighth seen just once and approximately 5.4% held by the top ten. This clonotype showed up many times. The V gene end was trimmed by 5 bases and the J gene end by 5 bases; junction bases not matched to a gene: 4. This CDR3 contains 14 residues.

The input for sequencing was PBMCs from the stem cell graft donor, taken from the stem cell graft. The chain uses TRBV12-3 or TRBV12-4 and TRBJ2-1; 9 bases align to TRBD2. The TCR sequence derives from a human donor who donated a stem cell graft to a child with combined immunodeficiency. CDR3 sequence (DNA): TGTGCCAGCAGTCTTAGCGGGAGAAACAATGAGCAGTTCTTC. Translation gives CASSLSGRNNEQFF.